The 4 T cell receptor beta chains given below trace back to one sample, sequenced in a study of human T cells and chemical hapten exposure. The sample's time point: patch test 1, 2 weeks after DPC sensitization. Stated treatment: therapeutic diphenylcyclopropenone sensitization with weekly scalp DPC. TCRdb ran MiXCR on the RACE reads and lists one entry per CDR3 protein. The sample carries 180,000 or so distinct CDR3 sequences, about a fifth recorded once. Here the sequenced sample was whole blood, taken in connection with sensitization to the hapten diphenylcyclopropenone (DPC). All receptors derive from a woman aged 45 to 65 with alopecia areata. Some clones in this sample may be carry-over from other donors' samples.

The chain couples TRBV5-6 to TRBJ2-3, with 10 bases lining up with TRBD2. Germline V gene sequence: CDR1 SGHDT, CDR2 YYEEEE. V lost 4 bases and J lost 2; bases outside the gene matches: 7. The CDR3 totals 16 residues. DNA of the CDR3: TGTGCCAGCAGCAATTATAGCGGGAGGACCACAGATACGCAGTATTTT. Its protein is CASSNYSGRTTDTQYF. The variable domain in full, completed from reference TRBV5-6 and TRBJ2-3, reads DAGVTQSPTHLIKTRGQQVTLRCSPKSGHDTVSWYQQALGQGPQFIFQYYEEEERQRGNFPDRFSGHQFPNYSSELNVNALLLGDSALYLCASSNYSGRTTDTQYFGPGTRLTVL.

Only a few counts were recorded for this clonotype. V and J are TRBV27 and TRBJ2-5, with TRBD1 matching 9 bases. With V trimmed by 6 bases and J by 4 bases, 12 bases remained unmatched. This CDR3 spans 16 amino acids. The germline V gene has CDR1 MNHEY and CDR2 SMNVEV (reference sequence). Here the CDR3 reads CASSPLPGQGRETQYF. Here the CDR3 DNA reads TGTGCCAGCAGCCCCCTTCCTGGACAGGGGAGAGAGACCCAGTACTTC.

This clonotype was found a few times. The J gene is TRBJ2-6, the V gene TRBV6-5; D is unclear. Germline V lookup: CDR1 MNHEY, CDR2 SVGAGI. This CDR3 has 16 residues. The V end was cut by 2 bases, the J end by 0 bases, with 8 bases between. CDR3 DNA sequence: TGTGCCAGCAGTTACCGGGTAACCTCTGGGGCCAACGTCCTGACTTTC. This codes for CASSYRVTSGANVLTF.

This clonotype has just a few counts. The V and J genes are TRBV10-3 and TRBJ2-3, with D hard to call. From germline, CDR1 is ENHRY and CDR2 SYGVKD. This CDR3 has 14 residues. V dropped 3 bases and J dropped 1 base, with 8 bases sitting between them. This CDR3 is CAISDFRGTDTQYF. In DNA form, the CDR3 reads TGTGCCATCAGTGATTTTCGGGGCACAGATACGCAGTATTTT.